This T cell receptor (beta chain) stems from a study of beta chain features in type 1 diabetes. A word on this clone: The target antigen is unknown.

The study reverse transcribed the entire isolated RNA, so it sequenced expressed TCRB transcripts. Profiled with immunoSEQ multiplex PCR; TCRdb holds only in-frame clones, not every one. The table lists about 900,000 clones, 17% of them singletons, with 0.02% to 0.03% in the top ten. V was trimmed by 4 bases and J by 6 bases, leaving 10 bases between them. Per the germline V gene, CDR1 is SGHTA and CDR2 is FQGTGA. The CDR3 runs 12 residues. The study, taken as a whole, reports: More deletions and fewer insertions at VDJ junctions were seen in type 1 diabetes patients. For patients, the naive, central memory and Treg TCRB repertoires appeared more alike than for healthy donors.

The clonotype was recovered from a young woman in good health. The gene calls are TRBV7-3 and TRBJ2-7; D might be TRBD1 (5 bases). The sequenced sample consisted of naive CD4+ T cells from blood. The CDR3 spells CASSYERGEQYF. Written as DNA, the CDR3 is TGTGCCAGCAGCTATGAAAGGGGCGAGCAGTACTTC.